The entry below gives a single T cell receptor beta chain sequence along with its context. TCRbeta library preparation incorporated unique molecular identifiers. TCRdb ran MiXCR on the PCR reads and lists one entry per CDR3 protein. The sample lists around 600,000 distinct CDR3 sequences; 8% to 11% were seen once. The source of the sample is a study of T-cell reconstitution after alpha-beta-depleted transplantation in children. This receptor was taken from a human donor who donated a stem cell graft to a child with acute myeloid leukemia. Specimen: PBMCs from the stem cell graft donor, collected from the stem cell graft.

The CDR3 nucleotides are TGTGCCAGCAGCTCCATTCGGGGGGGTGACAGGACTAGCGGGATGCGGACCTACAATGAGCAGTTCTTC. This gives the protein CASSSIRGGDRTSGMRTYNEQFF. The chain carries TRBV7-1 and TRBJ2-1; 12 nucleotides match TRBD2. TRBV7-1 is identified as an open reading frame with a role that is uncertain. With 3 bases clipped from V and 2 bases from J, the junction kept 23 bases outside the gene matches. There are 23 residues in the CDR3.